These 10 T cell receptor beta chains were sequenced from one sample in a study of OX40 agonist ivuxolimab in advanced cancers. Only in-frame clones appear in the TCRdb table, and some are missing; sequencing was by immunoSEQ multiplex PCR. Seen here are some 45,000 clones, under 95% observed once, and the top ten hold over 15%. Specimen: CD4+ or CD8+ T cells sorted from blood, collected in a trial of the OX40 agonist ivuxolimab. The receptors here all came from an adult with an advanced solid tumor such as melanoma, head and neck, liver or kidney cancer.

This clone was counted only a few times. The chain joins TRBV28 to TRBJ1-5; D possibly corresponds to TRBD1 (6 bases). The CDR3 contains 14 residues. V was pared by 5 bases and J by 6 bases, with 14 bases between. CDR1 is MDHEN, CDR2 SYDVKM, per germline. The chain's CDR3 is CASSPPGEGQPQHF. CDR3 in DNA: TGTGCCAGCAGTCCACCAGGGGAAGGTCAGCCCCAGCATTTT.

CDR3 nucleotide sequence: TGCGCCAGCAGCTTGGTCGGTAGCGGGATCGAGCAGTACTTC. Translation: CASSLVGSGIEQYF. The rearrangement joins TRBV5-1 to TRBJ2-7; 8 nucleotides line up with TRBD2. The V segment lost 0 bases and the J segment 6 bases; nucleotides outside the gene matches: 5. CDR1 and CDR2 from the germline V gene are SGHRS and YFSETQ. CDR3 length: 14 residues.

This rearrangement joins TRBV10-3 to TRBJ1-5; no reliable D call. The CDR3 sequence is 14 residues long. The V gene's germline CDR1 is ENHRY and CDR2 SYGVKD. Trimming cost V 3 bases and J 0 bases, with 6 bases left between them. CDR3 DNA sequence: TGTGCCATCAGTGATTCAGCTAGCAATCAGCCCCAGCATTTT. It translates to CAISDSASNQPQHF.

The V and J genes are TRBV6-1 and TRBJ2-2; TRBD2 matches at 13 bases. Trimming took 2 bases from V and 7 from J; bases not matched to a gene: 7. Germline CDR1 and CDR2: MNHNS and SASEGT. CDR3 length: 17 amino acids. Here the CDR3 DNA reads TGTGCCAGCAGTGAACATGGACTAGCGGGAGCGGTCGGGGAGCTGTTTTTT. This encodes CASSEHGLAGAVGELFF.

The chain combines TRBV4-1 with TRBJ2-7; TRBD2 matches 7 bases. The length of the CDR3 is 15 residues. V was clipped by 3 bases and J by 4 bases; unmatched bases: 9. Germline assignment: CDR1 MGHRA and CDR2 YSYEKL. CDR3 residues: CASSHPGGEVYEQYF. The CDR3 DNA follows: TGCGCCAGCAGCCATCCTGGGGGGGAAGTATACGAGCAGTACTTC.

The chain links TRBV19 to TRBJ2-1; 11 bases are shared with TRBD2. Germline V gives CDR1 LNHDA, CDR2 SQIVND (reference sequence). The CDR3 runs to 14 residues. The junction had 1 base not matched to a gene; V was cut back by 7 bases and J by 2 bases. The CDR3: CASTSGGPYNEQFF. The CDR3 DNA follows: TGTGCCAGTACTAGCGGGGGGCCCTACAATGAGCAGTTCTTC.

The gene calls are TRBV9 and TRBJ2-3, with D perhaps TRBD2 (6 bases). CDR1 and CDR2 (germline): SGDLS, YYNGEE. With 0 bases removed from V and 0 bases from J, the gap between germline ends came to 11 bases. The length of the CDR3 is 16 residues. The CDR3 sequence: CASSVAIAASTDTQYF. For the CDR3, the DNA is TGTGCCAGCAGCGTAGCTATAGCGGCGAGCACAGATACGCAGTATTTT.

The rearrangement links TRBV30 to TRBJ2-5; 9 bases agree with TRBD2. V trimming: 1 base; J trimming: 5 bases; junction bases outside the gene matches: 2. The CDR3 has 13 amino acids. Germline-derived CDR1 and CDR2 are GTSNPN and SVGIG (reference sequence). The CDR3 bases are TGTGCCTGGAGTGGCGCGGGGGGGGAGACCCAGTACTTC. It yields the protein CAWSGAGGETQYF.

This CDR3 reads CASSIGTGELFF. CDR3 bases: TGTGCCAGTAGTATCGGGACCGGGGAGCTGTTTTTT. J is TRBJ2-2 and V is TRBV19; D gene ambiguous. V was shortened by 3 bases and J by 5 bases, with 4 bases between the two germline ends. Germline assignment: CDR1 LNHDA and CDR2 SQIVND (reference sequence). This CDR3 spans 12 amino acids.

This sequence joins TRBV29-1 and TRBJ2-1, with TRBD1 as a possible D gene (6 bases). The germline V and J ends were trimmed by 7 bases and 2 bases, with 15 bases remaining between them. In germline, CDR1 is SQVTM, CDR2 ANQGSEA. The CDR3 covers 14 residues. CDR3 in amino acids: CSGGHGEPYNEQFF. In nucleotides, the CDR3 is TGCAGCGGGGGACATGGGGAACCCTACAATGAGCAGTTCTTC.